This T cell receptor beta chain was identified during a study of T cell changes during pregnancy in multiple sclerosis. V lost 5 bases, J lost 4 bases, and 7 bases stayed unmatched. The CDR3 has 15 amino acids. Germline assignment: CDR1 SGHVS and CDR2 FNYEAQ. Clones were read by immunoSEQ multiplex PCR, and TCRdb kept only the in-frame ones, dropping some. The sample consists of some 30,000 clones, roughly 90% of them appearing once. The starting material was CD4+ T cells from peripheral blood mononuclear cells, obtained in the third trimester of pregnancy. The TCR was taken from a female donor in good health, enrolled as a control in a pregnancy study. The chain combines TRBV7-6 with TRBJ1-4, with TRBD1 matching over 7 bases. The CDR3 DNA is TGTGCCAGCAGCCCCTACAGGGGCCTTAATGAAAAACTGTTTTTT. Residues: CASSPYRGLNEKLFF.